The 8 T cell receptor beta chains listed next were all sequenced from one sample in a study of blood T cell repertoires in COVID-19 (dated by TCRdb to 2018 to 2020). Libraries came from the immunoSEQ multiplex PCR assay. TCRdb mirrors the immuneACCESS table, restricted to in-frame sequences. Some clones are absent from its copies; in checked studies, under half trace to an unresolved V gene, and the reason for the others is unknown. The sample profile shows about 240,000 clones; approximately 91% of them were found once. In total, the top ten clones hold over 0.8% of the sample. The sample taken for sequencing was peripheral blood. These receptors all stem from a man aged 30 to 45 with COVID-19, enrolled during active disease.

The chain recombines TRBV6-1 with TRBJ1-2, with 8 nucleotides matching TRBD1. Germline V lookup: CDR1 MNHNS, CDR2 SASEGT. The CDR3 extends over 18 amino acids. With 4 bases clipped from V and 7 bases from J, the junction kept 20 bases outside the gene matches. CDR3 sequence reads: CASSGAPGQGPPGGGYTF. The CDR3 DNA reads TGTGCCAGCAGTGGGGCCCCCGGACAGGGCCCCCCCGGGGGTGGCTACACCTTC.

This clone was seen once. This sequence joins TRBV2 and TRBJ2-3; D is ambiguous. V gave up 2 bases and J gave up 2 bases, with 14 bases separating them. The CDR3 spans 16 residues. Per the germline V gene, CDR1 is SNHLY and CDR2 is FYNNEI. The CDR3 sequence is CASSESAVLITDTQYF. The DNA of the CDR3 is TGTGCCAGCAGTGAATCGGCGGTGCTCATCACAGATACGCAGTATTTT.

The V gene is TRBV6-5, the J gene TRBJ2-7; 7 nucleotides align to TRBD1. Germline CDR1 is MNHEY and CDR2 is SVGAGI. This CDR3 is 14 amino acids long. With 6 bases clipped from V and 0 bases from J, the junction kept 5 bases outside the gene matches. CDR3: CASSWDRNSYEQYF. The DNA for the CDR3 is TGTGCCAGCAGCTGGGACAGAAACTCCTACGAGCAGTACTTC.

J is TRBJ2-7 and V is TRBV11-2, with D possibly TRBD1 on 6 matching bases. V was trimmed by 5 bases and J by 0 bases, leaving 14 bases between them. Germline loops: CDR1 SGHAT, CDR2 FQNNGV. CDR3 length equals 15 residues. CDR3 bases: TGTGCCAGCAGCCCAACAGGGAAGGGCTCCTACGAGCAGTACTTC. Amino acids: CASSPTGKGSYEQYF.

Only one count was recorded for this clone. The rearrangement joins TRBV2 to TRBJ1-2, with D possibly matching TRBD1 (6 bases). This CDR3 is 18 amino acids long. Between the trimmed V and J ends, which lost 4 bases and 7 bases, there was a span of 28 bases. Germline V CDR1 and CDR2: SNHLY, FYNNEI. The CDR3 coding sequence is TGTGCCAGCAGTGGGGCCGGAGGTAGGGGGAAGGATTCGGGTGGCTACACCTTC. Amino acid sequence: CASSGAGGRGKDSGGYTF.

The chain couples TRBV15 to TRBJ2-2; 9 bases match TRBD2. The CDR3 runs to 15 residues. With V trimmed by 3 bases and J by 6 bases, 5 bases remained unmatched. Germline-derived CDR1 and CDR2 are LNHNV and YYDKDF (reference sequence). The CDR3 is CATSSGRGGPGELFF. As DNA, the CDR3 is TGTGCCACCAGCAGTGGGCGGGGGGGCCCCGGGGAGCTGTTTTTT.

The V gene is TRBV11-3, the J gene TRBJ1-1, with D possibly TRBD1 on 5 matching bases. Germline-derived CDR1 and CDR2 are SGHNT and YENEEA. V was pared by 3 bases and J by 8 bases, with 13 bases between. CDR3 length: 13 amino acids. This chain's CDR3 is CASSLGPDREAFF. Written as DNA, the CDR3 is TGTGCCAGCAGCTTGGGGCCCGACAGAGAAGCTTTCTTT.

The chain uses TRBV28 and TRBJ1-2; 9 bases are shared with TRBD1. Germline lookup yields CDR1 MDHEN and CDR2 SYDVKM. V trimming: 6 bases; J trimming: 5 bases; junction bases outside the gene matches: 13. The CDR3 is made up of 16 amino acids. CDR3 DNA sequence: TGTGCCAGCAGGGCTACAGGGGGCGCAGGTCATTATGGCTACACCTTC. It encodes CASRATGGAGHYGYTF.